The T cell receptor (beta chain) described here comes from a study of CD8 T cells in Susac syndrome. Germline loops: CDR1 MNHEY, CDR2 SVGAGI. The CDR3 is 15 residues long. V was clipped by 2 bases and J by 5 bases; unmatched bases: 3. Random hexamers were used to reverse transcribe the RNA input (about 0.5 to 1 ug). TCRdb re-called the immunoSEQ multiplex PCR reads through MiXCR, storing one row per CDR3 protein. The sample gives roughly 400,000 distinct CDR3 sequences, around 85% of which show up once; about 0.1% is in the top ten. The source is a human donor with multiple sclerosis. This chain links TRBV6-5 with TRBJ2-1, with 10 nucleotides matching TRBD2. The source material was CD8+ T cells from PBMCs. The CDR3 DNA reads as TGTGCCAGCAGTTACGCGGGACTAGCGAACAATGAGCAGTTCTTC. Protein: CASSYAGLANNEQFF.